Sequencing of this T cell receptor (beta chain) was carried out in a study of shared clonotypes between healthy human individuals. As for this clone: Its antigen is not identified.

The CDR3 covers 16 residues. The V segment lost 3 bases and the J segment 0 bases; nucleotides outside the gene matches: 6. Germline-derived CDR1 and CDR2 are MDHEN and SYDVKM. Regarding the study as a whole: Generally, estimated richness proved larger in naive subsets than it did in memory subsets.

Deep was the level used in running the assay. Only in-frame clones appear in the TCRdb table, and some are missing; sequencing was by immunoSEQ multiplex PCR. The sample lists fewer than 850,000 clones; about 96% were seen once. CD45RO-negative, CCR7-selected cells formed the naive CD8 fraction, which excluded terminally differentiated effector memory CD45RA+ cells. Caucasian adults residing in Nashville, Tennessee made up all the donors. V and J are TRBV28 and TRBJ2-5, with 8 bases lining up with TRBD1. The TCR sequence derives from a man aged 30-40 years in good health. Sample: naive CD8+ T cells sorted from blood. CDR3 in amino acids: CASSLYQGANQETQYF. The CDR3 nucleotides are TGTGCCAGCAGTTTGTACCAGGGGGCAAACCAAGAGACCCAGTACTTC.